Shown below are 6 T cell receptor beta chains from a single sample sequenced in a study of OX40 agonist ivuxolimab in advanced cancers. The method was immunoSEQ multiplex PCR; TCRdb's version includes in-frame clones alone and lacks a portion of them. This sample carries about 12,000 clones, about 81% of them seen once, and the ten largest clones take more than 13%. This sample comprised CD4+ or CD8+ T cells sorted from blood, obtained in a trial of the OX40 agonist ivuxolimab. The receptors shown here come from an adult with an advanced solid tumor such as melanoma, head and neck, liver or kidney cancer.

The genes are TRBV29-1 and TRBJ2-5; 9 bases agree with TRBD2. Losses at the gene ends were 5 bases for V and 4 bases for J; bases not matched to a gene: 8. This CDR3 spans 14 amino acids. CDR1 SQVTM and CDR2 ANQGSEA come from the germline V gene. The DNA of the CDR3 is TGCAGCGTTAAGTATGAGCGGGAGGCAGAGACCCAGTACTTC. Its translation is CSVKYEREAETQYF.

By share, this clone ranks as medium-sized. The V gene is TRBV29-1, the J gene TRBJ2-1; D remains unclear. Germline values: CDR1 SQVTM, CDR2 ANQGSEA. Trimming took off 4 bases at V and 10 bases at J, with 8 bases between the two ends. CDR3 size: 10 residues. The CDR3 DNA reads TGCAGCGTTGTCCTCAACGAGCAGTTCTTC. It specifies CSVVLNEQFF.

This chain uses TRBV4-1 with TRBJ2-2; 7 nucleotides agree with TRBD2. Trimming cost V 4 bases and J 4 bases; bases outside gene matches: 9. There are 16 residues in the CDR3. From germline, CDR1 is MGHRA and CDR2 YSYEKL. In nucleotides, the CDR3 is TGCGCCAGCAGCCCAGTCCCAGGGAGGGGCACCGGGGAGCTGTTTTTT. Translation: CASSPVPGRGTGELFF.

The chain employs TRBV4-3 and TRBJ2-7; D perhaps matches TRBD2 (6 bases). Deletions cut 5 bases from V and 9 bases from J, with 14 bases between. Per the germline V gene, CDR1 is LGHNA and CDR2 is YSLEER. This CDR3 region has 12 residues. The CDR3: CASSLRGDRQYF. The CDR3 nucleotides read TGCGCCAGCAGCTTACGCGGGGATCGGCAGTACTTC.

J is TRBJ2-3 and V is TRBV19; the match to TRBD2 covers 8 bases. This CDR3 has 15 residues. With 3 bases clipped from V and 2 bases from J, the junction kept 4 bases outside the gene matches. Germline CDR1 and CDR2: LNHDA and SQIVND (reference sequence). The CDR3 coding sequence is TGTGCCAGTAGTATGGCGGGAGGAACCACAGATACGCAGTATTTT. It codes for CASSMAGGTTDTQYF.

The V gene is TRBV6-6, the J gene TRBJ1-2; TRBD1 is a possible D gene (5 bases). Germline loops: CDR1 MNHNY, CDR2 SVGAGI (reference sequence). This CDR3 contains 15 residues. Trimming left V 4 bases short and J 4 bases short, with 16 bases between. The CDR3 nucleotides are TGTGCCAGCAGTTGGGAGGGGCGGAGCTCCTATGGCTACACCTTC. It yields the protein CASSWEGRSSYGYTF.